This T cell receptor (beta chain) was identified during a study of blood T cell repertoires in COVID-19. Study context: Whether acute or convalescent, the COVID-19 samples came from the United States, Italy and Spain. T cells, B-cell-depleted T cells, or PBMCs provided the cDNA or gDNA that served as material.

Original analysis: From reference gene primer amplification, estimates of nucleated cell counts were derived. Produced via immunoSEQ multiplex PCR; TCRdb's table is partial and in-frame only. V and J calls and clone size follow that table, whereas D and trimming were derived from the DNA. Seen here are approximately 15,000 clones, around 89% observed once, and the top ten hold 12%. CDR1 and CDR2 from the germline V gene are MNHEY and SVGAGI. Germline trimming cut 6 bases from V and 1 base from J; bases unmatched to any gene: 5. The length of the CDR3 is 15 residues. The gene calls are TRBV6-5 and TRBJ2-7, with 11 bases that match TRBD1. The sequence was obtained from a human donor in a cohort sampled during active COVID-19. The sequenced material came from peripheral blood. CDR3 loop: CASRKGQGGSYEQYF. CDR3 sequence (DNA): TGTGCCAGCAGAAAGGGACAGGGGGGTTCCTACGAGCAGTACTTC.